This T cell receptor beta chain was identified in a study of T cell changes during pregnancy in multiple sclerosis. Trimming stripped 5 bases from V and 4 bases from J, with 13 bases between. From germline, CDR1 is SGHAT and CDR2 FQNNGV. The CDR3 has 14 amino acids. The protocol was immunoSEQ multiplex PCR, while the TCRdb copy is restricted to in-frame clones and leaves out a portion. The sample includes about 77,000 clones, about 93% of them seen just once. This clone was picked up one time. The sample in question was peripheral blood, obtained after pregnancy. The V and J genes are TRBV11-2 and TRBJ2-3; no clear D gene. The TCR originated in a female donor in good health, enrolled as a control in a pregnancy study. The CDR3, as DNA: TGTGCCAGCAGCCCCAGATTATTTCCAGATACGCAGTATTTT. As protein: CASSPRLFPDTQYF.